This TCR beta chain appears in the sequencing data of a study of shared clonotypes between healthy human individuals. Profiled with immunoSEQ multiplex PCR; TCRdb holds only in-frame clones, not every one. The sample lists about 1.5 million clones; nearly 99% were seen once. Germline-derived CDR1 and CDR2 are MGHDK and SYGVNS. The junction had 9 bases not matched to a gene; V was cut back by 3 bases and J by 8 bases. This CDR3 has 15 amino acids. This clonotype was obtained from a man aged 30-40 years in good health. The sample was naive CD4+ T cells sorted from blood. The subset is: CD45RA+ positively selected. The chain is built from TRBV25-1 and TRBJ1-4, with 7 positions matching TRBD1. CDR3 nucleotide sequence: TGTGCCAGCAGTGACCCAGGGGGAACTCACGAAAAACTGTTTTTT. Translated, it gives CASSDPGGTHEKLFF.